This TCR beta chain was recorded in a study of T-cell memory formation after mild COVID-19. Study results and limitations: Some clones that responded were present in memory (sampled pre-infection), which suggests cross-reactive memory joined.

TCRdb used MiXCR to reprocess the 5' RACE reads, holding one entry per CDR3 protein. The data contain about 340,000 distinct CDR3 sequences, about an eighth of them singletons. The V end was cut by 1 base, the J end by 11 bases, with 15 bases between. The CDR3 has 14 residues. CDR1 MNHEY and CDR2 SVGAGI come from the germline V gene. Notes on this clonotype: What it binds is unknown.

The rearrangement links TRBV6-5 to TRBJ2-1; D may be TRBD1 (5 bases). Specimen: PBMCs or a T cell subset sorted from them (not recorded which). The origin of this receptor is a man between 18 and 29 years old who had mild COVID-19 (a few samples of this study predate the infection). Cell type and time point are not known. CDR3: CASSYCGQGLKQFF. The CDR3, as DNA: TGTGCCAGCAGTTACTGTGGGCAGGGTCTAAAGCAGTTCTTC.